A single sample is the source of the 4 T cell receptor beta chains below, sequenced in a study of PD-L1 blockade in urothelial cancer. Profiled with immunoSEQ multiplex PCR; TCRdb holds only in-frame clones, not every one. The sample has 45,000 to 50,000 clones, approximately 89% seen once. The material was PBMCs, obtained around atezolizumab (anti-PD-L1) treatment. These receptors all stem from an elderly man with urothelial cancer.

The chain recombines TRBV7-9 with TRBJ2-1; D unresolved. The germline CDR1 and CDR2 sequences are SEHNR and FQNEAQ (reference sequence). Trimming took off 3 bases at V and 5 bases at J, with 8 bases between the two ends. This CDR3 spans 13 amino acids. This CDR3 reads CASSFDWNNEQFF. In DNA, the CDR3 is TGTGCCAGCAGCTTTGACTGGAACAATGAGCAGTTCTTC. The variable domain in full, with the rest retrieved from reference TRBV7-9 and TRBJ2-1, is DTGVSQNPRHKITKRGQNVTFRCDPISEHNRLYWYRQTLGQGPEFLTYFQNEAQLEKSRLLSDRFSAERPKGSFSTLEIQRTEQGDSAMYLCASSFDWNNEQFFGPGTRLTVL.

The chain links TRBV18 to TRBJ1-2; D is unclear. Trimming shortened V by 2 bases and J by 6 bases, and 13 bases separated the two germline ends. CDR3 length: 14 residues. Germline V gives CDR1 KGHSH, CDR2 LQKENI. The chain's CDR3 is CASSPYRPGDGYTF. The CDR3 DNA reads TGTGCCAGCTCACCATATCGGCCAGGTGATGGCTACACCTTC.

The chain carries TRBV2 and TRBJ2-7; D may be TRBD2 (5 bases). Trimming stripped 4 bases from V and 5 bases from J, with 9 bases between. This CDR3 has 12 amino acids. The germline CDR1 and CDR2 sequences are SNHLY and FYNNEI. This CDR3 is CASSGTGNEQYF. In DNA form, the CDR3 reads TGTGCCAGCAGTGGGACCGGGAACGAGCAGTACTTC. The complete variable domain, with remaining parts taken from reference TRBV2 and TRBJ2-7, reads EPEVTQTPSHQVTQMGQEVILRCVPISNHLYFYWYRQILGQKVEFLVSFYNNEISEKSEIFDDQFSVERPDGSNFTLKIRSTKLEDSAMYFCASSGTGNEQYFGPGTRLTVT.

CDR3 nucleotide sequence: TGTGCCAGCAGCTTAGCAAGGGGGCCCCAAGAGACCCAGTACTTC. Protein sequence: CASSLARGPQETQYF. This chain uses TRBV7-6 with TRBJ2-5, with 7 positions matching TRBD1. Germline CDR1 SGHVS, CDR2 FNYEAQ. The CDR3 spans 15 residues. The ends lost 0 bases at V and 1 base at J; junction bases unmatched: 2.